The 24 T cell receptor beta chains listed next were all sequenced from one sample in a study of Graves' ophthalmopathy and Graves' hyperthyroidism. RNA transcripts were the source from which TCR beta CDR3 regions were amplified. RT-PCR with HTBI primers came first, then second-round multiplex PCR. TCRdb independently ran MiXCR on the multiplex PCR reads; one entry per CDR3 protein. This table has 35,000 to 50,000 distinct CDR3 sequences, roughly 49% appearing once. Sequenced material: peripheral blood. The source is an adult woman with stable Graves' hyperthyroidism.

CDR3 in DNA: TGCGCCAGCAGTGAAGGGAACCTCTATGGCTACACCTTC. This sequence encodes CASSEGNLYGYTF. This chain connects TRBV10-2 to TRBJ1-2; D ambiguous. With 3 bases removed from V and 4 bases from J, the gap between germline ends came to 9 bases. The germline V gene encodes CDR1 WSHSY and CDR2 SAAADI. This CDR3 is 13 amino acids long.

This clonotype has a count of ten or more. V and J are TRBV6-6 and TRBJ2-7, with D maybe TRBD1 (5 bases). Per germline, CDR1 MNHNY and CDR2 SVGAGI (reference sequence). This CDR3 region has 13 residues. Trimming removed 8 bases from V and 1 base from J, with 12 bases in between. Written as DNA, the CDR3 is TGTGCCAGCGCTGAAGCAGGGTCCTACGAGCAGTACTTC. It is translated as CASAEAGSYEQYF.

This clonotype was counted ten times or more. The J gene is TRBJ1-5, the V gene TRBV6-5; D call uncertain. With 4 bases removed from V and 7 bases from J, the gap between germline ends came to 11 bases. CDR1 MNHEY and CDR2 SVGAGI come from the germline V gene. This CDR3 is 13 amino acids long. DNA of the CDR3: TGTGCCAGCAGTTCCCGCTCGGGCCAGCCCCAGCATTTT. Its protein is CASSSRSGQPQHF.

This clonotype is medium-sized in the sample. This rearrangement joins TRBV7-9 to TRBJ2-5, with 9 positions matching TRBD2. The V and J ends lost 5 bases and 4 bases, in that order; junction bases with no gene match: 8. From germline, CDR1 is SEHNR and CDR2 FQNEAQ (reference sequence). This CDR3 has 15 amino acids. CDR3 DNA sequence: TGTGCCAGCAGCGCCTTTAGCGGGAGCCTAGAGACCCAGTACTTC. It encodes CASSAFSGSLETQYF.

Concerning this clonotype: Sequence at one end of the junction differs from germline and may be a read error. The chain joins TRBV7-3 to TRBJ1-5; possibly TRBD1 for D (6 bases). Germline CDR1 and CDR2: SGHTA and FQGTGA. This CDR3 is built from 13 residues. The CDR3 here is CVSSLDSKQPQHF. For the CDR3, the DNA is TGTGTCAGCAGCCTGGACAGCAAACAGCCCCAGCATTTT.

This clonotype has at least ten counts. The V gene is TRBV5-1, the J gene TRBJ2-7, with a tentative D call TRBD2 (5 bases). This CDR3 has 14 residues. The germline V and J ends were trimmed by 4 bases and 2 bases, with 13 bases remaining between them. The germline V gene encodes CDR1 SGHRS and CDR2 YFSETQ. The DNA of the CDR3 is TGCGCCAGCAGCCGAGGACTGATCACCTACGAGCAGTACTTC. As protein: CASSRGLITYEQYF.

There are many counts of this clonotype. The chain links TRBV6-1 to TRBJ1-1; tentatively, D is TRBD1 (5 bases). Germline CDR1 and CDR2: MNHNS and SASEGT. This CDR3 spans 13 amino acids. The V end was cut by 7 bases, the J end by 4 bases, with 13 bases between. The CDR3 here is CASKQGAGTEAFF. CDR3 bases: TGTGCCAGCAAGCAGGGCGCGGGCACTGAAGCTTTCTTT.

This clonotype was observed at least ten times. The V call is TRBV10-2, the J call TRBJ2-7; D ambiguous. V lost 3 bases and J lost 2, with 2 bases in between. The CDR3 is 11 amino acids. Germline CDR1 is WSHSY and CDR2 is SAAADI. In DNA, the CDR3 is TGCGCCAGCAGTGACCCCTACGAGCAGTACTTC. Amino acids: CASSDPYEQYF.

This clonotype was counted between two and nine times. The chain links TRBV20-1 to TRBJ1-6, with a tentative D call TRBD1 (5 bases). CDR1 and CDR2 (germline): DFQATT, SNEGSKA (reference sequence). The CDR3 totals 13 residues. V lost 3 bases and J lost 5, with 8 bases in between. DNA for the CDR3: TGCAGTGCTAGCGGGACTGATAATTCACCCCTCCACTTT. It translates to CSASGTDNSPLHF.

This clonotype was counted many times. The chain joins TRBV11-2 to TRBJ2-3; 8 bases agree with TRBD2. The J segment lost 3 bases and the V segment lost 4 bases, leaving 6 bases of the junction unmatched. The length of the CDR3 is 15 residues. The germline V gene has CDR1 SGHAT and CDR2 FQNNGV. CDR3 region: CASSSGTRPTDTQYF. The CDR3 region has the DNA TGTGCCAGCAGCTCGGGGACTAGACCTACAGATACGCAGTATTTT.

The gene calls are TRBV19 and TRBJ2-7; D is uncertain. This CDR3 has 12 residues. With 7 bases removed from V and 1 base from J, the gap between germline ends came to 8 bases. Germline-derived CDR1 and CDR2 are LNHDA and SQIVND (reference sequence). CDR3 nucleotides: TGTGCCAGTATGGACGCTTCCTACGAGCAGTACTTC. Its translation is CASMDASYEQYF.

The chain recombines TRBV7-9 with TRBJ1-1; no clear D gene. Germline loops: CDR1 SEHNR, CDR2 FQNEAQ (reference sequence). Trimming removed 6 bases at V and 5 bases at J, with 16 bases between. The CDR3 is made up of 14 amino acids. The CDR3 coding sequence is TGTGCCAGCAGTAGAGGAAGTGTAGATACTGAAGCTTTCTTT. This encodes CASSRGSVDTEAFF.

This chain joins TRBV20-1 and TRBJ2-7, with D perhaps assigned TRBD1 or TRBD2 (5 bases each). Deletions cut 6 bases from V and 9 bases from J, with 12 bases between. The CDR3 contains 10 residues. Per germline, CDR1 DFQATT and CDR2 SNEGSKA (reference sequence). CDR3 bases: TGCAGTGCCCGCGACAGCGGGCAGTACTTC. Amino acid sequence: CSARDSGQYF.

Of note for this clonotype: A read error may account for a junction end that differs from germline. The DNA for the CDR3 is TGTGCCGCCAGTGATTCGGGCGACAGGATAGCTAGCACAGATACGCAGTATTTT. Residues: CAASDSGDRIASTDTQYF. The V call is TRBV24-1, the J call TRBJ2-3; the D gene is possibly TRBD1 (6 bases). The germline gives CDR1 KGHDR, CDR2 SFDVKD. The CDR3 covers 18 residues.

This sequence joins TRBV7-2 and TRBJ2-7; 8 bases map to TRBD2. Germline loops: CDR1 SGHTA, CDR2 FQGNSA. V lost 5 bases, J lost 9 bases, and 15 bases stayed unmatched. The CDR3 is 15 residues long. The CDR3 DNA sequence: TGTGCCAGCAGCGCACGGACTAGCTTGGGGTCCGGGCAGTACTTC. This sequence encodes CASSARTSLGSGQYF.

V and J are TRBV7-9 and TRBJ1-4; TRBD1 aligns across 8 bases. The J segment lost 7 bases and the V segment lost 3 bases, leaving 4 bases of the junction unmatched. Germline assignment: CDR1 SEHNR and CDR2 FQNEAQ (reference sequence). CDR3 length: 14 amino acids. The CDR3 region has the DNA TGTGCCAGCAGCTTTATGACAGGGGCTGAAAAACTGTTTTTT. This translates into CASSFMTGAEKLFF.

This clonotype was recorded at least ten times. The V and J genes are TRBV3-1 and TRBJ1-2; D might be TRBD1 (6 bases). The CDR3 extends over 14 amino acids. Germline values: CDR1 LGHDT, CDR2 YNNKEL (reference sequence). V lost 3 bases and J 1 base, leaving 9 bases between the germline ends. The CDR3 here is CASSHLGGNYGYTF. Written as DNA, the CDR3 is TGTGCCAGCAGCCACTTAGGGGGTAACTATGGCTACACCTTC. Using reference TRBV3-1 and TRBJ1-2 for the parts outside the CDR3, the full variable domain is DTAVSQTPKYLVTQMGNDKSIKCEQNLGHDTMYWYKQDSKKFLKIMFSYNNKELIINETVPNRFSPKSPDKAHLNLHINSLELGDSAVYFCASSHLGGNYGYTFGSGTRLTVV.

The table lists this clonotype with many counts. The chain carries TRBV30 and TRBJ1-2; weak D call: TRBD1 (5 bases). The germline V gene encodes CDR1 GTSNPN and CDR2 SVGIG (reference sequence). CDR3 length: 14 residues. V lost 3 bases, J lost 4 bases, and 15 bases lay in between. The DNA of the CDR3 is TGTGCCTGGAGCCAGGGTTCATCGGGCTATGGCTACACCTTC. This sequence encodes CAWSQGSSGYGYTF.

By share of the sample, this clonotype is medium-sized. This chain connects TRBV29-1 to TRBJ1-1, with D tentatively TRBD1 (5 bases). CDR1 and CDR2 (germline): SQVTM, ANQGSEA. CDR3 length equals 16 residues. Trimming removed 3 bases at V and 5 bases at J, with 22 bases between. The DNA of the CDR3 is TGCAGCGTTGACCCCTCCGCAGGGAGGGTCGAAACTGAAGCTTTCTTT. This translates into CSVDPSAGRVETEAFF.

This clonotype was observed a handful of times. A much larger clonotype is one base distant, so this may be a read error. This chain connects TRBV30 to TRBJ1-4; a possible D gene is TRBD1 (5 bases). Between the trimmed V and J ends, which lost 2 bases and 12 bases, there was a span of 13 bases. Germline V CDR1 and CDR2: GTSNPN, SVGIG (reference sequence). The CDR3 totals 12 residues. The CDR3 nucleotides are TGTGCCTGGAGTACGGGGGGAGAAGAACTGTTTTTT. Translating gives CAWSTGGEELFF.

This chain uses TRBV20-1 with TRBJ2-3; tentative D call: TRBD1 (7 bases). The V gene lost 5 bases and the J gene lost 6 bases, with 18 bases spanning the gap. In germline, CDR1 is DFQATT, CDR2 SNEGSKA (reference sequence). This CDR3 spans 14 amino acids. In DNA form, the CDR3 reads TGCAGTGCTGCCCGGACAGGAGGGAGTGATACGCAGTATTTT. Protein: CSAARTGGSDTQYF.

The chain is built from TRBV20-1 and TRBJ2-5, with 8 bases identical to TRBD1. CDR3 length: 10 residues. Unmatched junction bases numbered 6, after V lost 6 bases and J lost 12 bases. Per the germline V gene, CDR1 is DFQATT and CDR2 is SNEGSKA (reference sequence). CDR3 nucleotides: TGCAGTGCGAGTCCGGGACAGGAGTACTTC. Translated: CSASPGQEYF.

This clonotype was seen once. The genes are TRBV20-1 and TRBJ2-1; TRBD2 is a possible D gene (6 bases). Trimming took off 0 bases at V and 5 bases at J, with 8 bases between the two ends. Germline CDR1 and CDR2: DFQATT and SNEGSKA (reference sequence). This CDR3 comprises 13 residues. The CDR3 spells CSARDQRDNEQFF. The CDR3 bases are TGCAGTGCTAGAGATCAGCGGGACAATGAGCAGTTCTTC.

The CDR3 nucleotides read TGCAGTGCTAGAGCGCCGGACAGGGAGAATCAGCCCCAGCATTTT. It translates to CSARAPDRENQPQHF. The J gene is TRBJ1-5, the V gene TRBV20-1, with 8 bases matching TRBD1. Germline V gene data show CDR1 as DFQATT and CDR2 as SNEGSKA (reference sequence). The CDR3 runs to 15 residues. Losses at the gene ends were 1 base for V and 4 bases for J; bases not matched to a gene: 6.